These T cell receptor beta chains were read from a single sample in a study of cytomegalovirus exposure and HLA in healthy donors. The protocol was immunoSEQ multiplex PCR, while the TCRdb copy is restricted to in-frame clones and leaves out a portion. The table lists about 120,000 clones, more than 60% of them singletons, with about 9.1% in the top ten. Sequenced: PBMCs. All receptors derive from a woman aged 45 to 65 in good health and CMV-seropositive. CDR3s include the opening cysteine and the closing phenylalanine or tryptophan. The order of the fields is CDR3 DNA, CDR3 protein, D gene, clone size, V gene, J gene. The D gene is left open where the match is weak. Size is omitted from some rows. Given values are once, few, many or a class for expanded clones.

CDR3nt: TGTGCCAGCAGCTTAGCACAGGGGGAGACCCAGTACTTC
CDR3aa: CASSLAQGETQYF
d_gene: TRBD1
abundance: .
v_gene: TRBV7-9
j_gene: TRBJ2-5

CDR3nt: TGTGCCACCAGCAGAGAGACAGGGTACGCTGAAGCTTTCTTT
CDR3aa: CATSRETGYAEAFF
d_gene: TRBD1
abundance: .
v_gene: TRBV15
j_gene: TRBJ1-1

CDR3nt: TGTGCCAGCAGCTTAAGACAGTCCGGGCAGTACTTC
CDR3aa: CASSLRQSGQYF
d_gene: .
abundance: .
v_gene: TRBV5-6
j_gene: TRBJ2-7

CDR3nt: TGTGCCAGTAGTTCCCGCAGCGGGGGCGGCGAGCAGTACTTC
CDR3aa: CASSSRSGGGEQYF
d_gene: TRBD2
abundance: few
v_gene: TRBV19
j_gene: TRBJ2-7

CDR3nt: TGTGCCAGCAGCCAGACGACTAGCGGGGGGCCTCTCGATACGCAGTATTTT
CDR3aa: CASSQTTSGGPLDTQYF
d_gene: TRBD2
abundance: few
v_gene: TRBV4-2
j_gene: TRBJ2-3

CDR3nt: TGTGCCAGCTTGTACAGAAACTATGGCTACACCTTC
CDR3aa: CASLYRNYGYTF
d_gene: .
abundance: few
v_gene: TRBV2
j_gene: TRBJ1-2

CDR3nt: TGTGCCTGGAGTGTGGCCCAGGGTGAGCAGTTCTTC
CDR3aa: CAWSVAQGEQFF
d_gene: .
abundance: .
v_gene: TRBV30
j_gene: TRBJ2-1

CDR3nt: TGTGCCAGCAGCGTACGGCTAGCGAACGGGGAGCTGTTTTTT
CDR3aa: CASSVRLANGELFF
d_gene: .
abundance: few
v_gene: TRBV9
j_gene: TRBJ2-2

CDR3nt: TGCGCCAGCAGCGGAGGGACAGGGGGAGAGACCCAGTACTTC
CDR3aa: CASSGGTGGETQYF
d_gene: TRBD1
abundance: .
v_gene: TRBV5-1
j_gene: TRBJ2-5

CDR3nt: TGTGCCAGCAGTTCCCTCAGGGAGGCTGGAAACACCATATATTTT
CDR3aa: CASSSLREAGNTIYF
d_gene: .
abundance: .
v_gene: TRBV6-5
j_gene: TRBJ1-3

CDR3nt: TGTGCCAGCAGTTTTGAGTCAGGAGGAGTTCAGTACTTC
CDR3aa: CASSFESGGVQYF
d_gene: .
abundance: .
v_gene: TRBV27
j_gene: TRBJ2-4

CDR3nt: TGCGCCAGCAGCTTGGCGTCCAGGGGGGTATACAATGAGCAGTTCTTC
CDR3aa: CASSLASRGVYNEQFF
d_gene: .
abundance: few
v_gene: TRBV5-1
j_gene: TRBJ2-1

CDR3nt: TGTGCCACCAGCAGAGATGTAGGGGGGGTCTACGAGCAGTACTTC
CDR3aa: CATSRDVGGVYEQYF
d_gene: .
abundance: few
v_gene: TRBV15
j_gene: TRBJ2-7

CDR3nt: TGTGCCAGCAGTAACCGGGACTCAGCCCGGTTCTTC
CDR3aa: CASSNRDSARFF
d_gene: .
abundance: .
v_gene: TRBV6-5
j_gene: TRBJ2-1

CDR3nt: TGCAGCGTTGGCAGGGGGCTTGAGCAGTTCTTC
CDR3aa: CSVGRGLEQFF
d_gene: TRBD1
abundance: .
v_gene: TRBV29-1
j_gene: TRBJ2-1

CDR3nt: TGTGCCAGCAATGGACAGTGGGGGAATCAGCCCCAGCATTTT
CDR3aa: CASNGQWGNQPQHF
d_gene: .
abundance: .
v_gene: TRBV6-1
j_gene: TRBJ1-5

CDR3nt: TGCGCCAGCAGATTTTCGTGGGAGGGGGGTTACGAGCAGTACTTC
CDR3aa: CASRFSWEGGYEQYF
d_gene: .
abundance: once
v_gene: TRBV5-1
j_gene: TRBJ2-7

CDR3nt: TGCAGCGTTGAAGCCCGGCCCGGGGAGACCCAGTACTTC
CDR3aa: CSVEARPGETQYF
d_gene: .
abundance: once
v_gene: TRBV29-1
j_gene: TRBJ2-5

CDR3nt: TGTGCCAGCCGGGACAGTAATTCACCCCTCCACTTT
CDR3aa: CASRDSNSPLHF
d_gene: TRBD1
abundance: .
v_gene: TRBV6-5
j_gene: TRBJ1-6

CDR3nt: TGTGCCAGCTGCTTGACACCATACTTGAACACTGAAGCTTTCTTT
CDR3aa: CASCLTPYLNTEAFF
d_gene: .
abundance: few
v_gene: TRBV19
j_gene: TRBJ1-1

CDR3nt: TGTGCCAGTAGTTCCCACCGAGGTACTGAAGCTTTCTTT
CDR3aa: CASSSHRGTEAFF
d_gene: .
abundance: .
v_gene: TRBV19
j_gene: TRBJ1-1

CDR3nt: TGTGCCAGCAGCCCACGGGGGTATACGCAGTATTTT
CDR3aa: CASSPRGYTQYF
d_gene: .
abundance: .
v_gene: TRBV9
j_gene: TRBJ2-3

CDR3nt: TGTGCCAGTACCGCTAGCGGGGAGGAGGGATACAATGAGCAGTTCTTC
CDR3aa: CASTASGEEGYNEQFF
d_gene: TRBD2
abundance: .
v_gene: TRBV19
j_gene: TRBJ2-1